The T cell receptor beta chain under discussion was sequenced for a study of T cells in Graves' hyperthyroidism and ophthalmopathy. This clonotype was detected only a few times. Its specificity is unknown. Trimming cost V 4 bases and J 5 bases; bases outside gene matches: 1. Germline V CDR1 and CDR2: DFQATT, SNEGSKA (reference sequence). The CDR3 is 11 amino acids. Findings and caveats of the study: For ophthalmopathy, model prediction preceded onset by a median about 6 months.

The TCR beta CDR3 regions underwent amplification using RNA transcripts as the source. First-round RT-PCR targeting the TCR CDR3 was performed with the HTBI primer set. TCRdb reprocessed the multiplex PCR reads via MiXCR and lists one record per CDR3 protein. The sample carries about half a million distinct CDR3 sequences, approximately 25% recorded once. The sequenced material came from blood. The TCR was taken from a woman in her thirties with Graves' ophthalmopathy. The chain recombines TRBV20-1 with TRBJ2-5; 7 bases are shared with TRBD1. The CDR3 DNA is TGCAGTGCTATGGACAGGGAGACCCAGTACTTC. Amino acid sequence: CSAMDRETQYF.